One and the same sample provided the 2 T cell receptor beta chains below, sequenced in a study of cytomegalovirus exposure and HLA in healthy donors. The method was immunoSEQ multiplex PCR; TCRdb's version includes in-frame clones alone and lacks a portion of them. The sample has about 170,000 clones; roughly 96% are singletons. Sequencing was carried out using PBMCs. The receptor source for this set is a woman between 18 and 29 years old in good health and CMV-seronegative.

The chain is built from TRBV19 and TRBJ2-1; 7 bases agree with TRBD2. V gave up 5 bases and J gave up 8 bases; unmatched junction bases: 12. This CDR3 is 15 amino acids long. Germline V gene sequence: CDR1 LNHDA, CDR2 SQIVND (reference sequence). In DNA, the CDR3 is TGTGCCAGTAGTGAGGAGCGGGGCGCGAGGTATGAGCAGTTCTTC. It translates to CASSEERGARYEQFF.

The V gene is TRBV21-1, the J gene TRBJ1-3. TRBV21-1 is listed as a pseudogene. This CDR3 has 17 residues. As DNA, the CDR3 is TGTGCCAGCAGCAAAGAGGGGCGGGGGGGGACTGGAAACACCATATATTTT. Encoded protein: CASSKEGRGGTGNTIYF.